This paragraph covers one TCR beta chain sequence. Germline V CDR1 and CDR2: MNHEY, SMNVEV (reference sequence). The CDR3 totals 17 residues. The V gene lost 6 bases and the J gene lost 0 bases, with 19 bases spanning the gap. TCRdb's copy holds only in-frame clones and misses some; the assay was immunoSEQ multiplex PCR. The sample includes 350,000 to 450,000 clones, roughly 87% seen only once; the top ten take approximately 5%. These data are taken from a study of blood T cell repertoires in COVID-19. On the study more broadly: In each case, the material was cDNA or gDNA derived from T cells, B-cell-depleted T cells, or PBMCs.

The origin of this receptor is a woman in her 50s who had recovered from COVID-19. The V gene is TRBV27, the J gene TRBJ2-3; possibly TRBD2 for D (6 bases). The source material was PBMCs or T cells enriched from blood (not recorded which). CDR3 sequence (DNA): TGTGCCAGCAGATCTAGCTGGCTAGCGCGGAGCACAGATACGCAGTATTTT. Translating it yields CASRSSWLARSTDTQYF.